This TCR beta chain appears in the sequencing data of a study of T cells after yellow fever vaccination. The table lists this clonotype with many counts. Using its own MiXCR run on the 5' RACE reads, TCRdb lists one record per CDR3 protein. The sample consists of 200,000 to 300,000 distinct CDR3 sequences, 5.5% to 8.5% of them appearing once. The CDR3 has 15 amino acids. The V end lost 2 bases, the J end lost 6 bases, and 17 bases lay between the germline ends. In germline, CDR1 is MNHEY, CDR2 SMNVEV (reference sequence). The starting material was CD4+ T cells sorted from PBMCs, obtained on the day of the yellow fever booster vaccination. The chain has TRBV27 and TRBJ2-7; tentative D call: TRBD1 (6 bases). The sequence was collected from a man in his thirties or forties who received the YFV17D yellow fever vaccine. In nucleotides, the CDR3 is TGTGCCAGCAGTTTAGCTGGCAGGGGTGGCTTCGAGCAGTACTTC. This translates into CASSLAGRGGFEQYF.